This T cell receptor (beta chain) comes out of a study of PD-1 blockade in classical Hodgkin lymphoma. Overall study results and limits: The authors have not defined what causes the repertoire differences, possibly disease activity or prior therapy. Lower baseline TCR diversity was reported for newly diagnosed patients than for healthy donors.

Comment on this clone: Its antigen is still unknown.

This sample's time point: newly diagnosed, previously untreated cHL patient sample. After PBMCs were thawed, their CD8+ T cells were isolated by magnetic negative selection. Newly diagnosed, untreated classical Hodgkin lymphoma PBMCs provided comparison. Profiling relied on immunoSEQ multiplex PCR, and the TCRdb table lists in-frame clones only, not all of them. The sample contains about 3,200 clones, roughly 80% of which appear only once. This sequence was found in a human donor with classical Hodgkin lymphoma. The sample was CD8+ T cells from blood.

The CDR3 sequence is CASSGDWDLQYF. CDR3 nucleotide sequence: TGTGCCAGCAGCGGTGACTGGGACCTCCAGTATTTT. The chain combines TRBV9 with TRBJ2-3, with D perhaps TRBD1 or TRBD2 (5 bases each). This CDR3 region has 12 residues. With 3 bases removed from V and 12 bases from J, the gap between germline ends came to 14 bases. Looked up from germline, CDR1 is SGDLS and CDR2 is YYNGEE. The full variable domain, with the rest looked up from reference TRBV9 and TRBJ2-3, is DSGVTQTPKHLITATGQRVTLRCSPRSGDLSVYWYQQSLDQGLQFLIQYYNGEERAKGNILERFSAQQFPDLHSELNLSSLELGDSALYFCASSGDWDLQYFGPGTRLTVL.